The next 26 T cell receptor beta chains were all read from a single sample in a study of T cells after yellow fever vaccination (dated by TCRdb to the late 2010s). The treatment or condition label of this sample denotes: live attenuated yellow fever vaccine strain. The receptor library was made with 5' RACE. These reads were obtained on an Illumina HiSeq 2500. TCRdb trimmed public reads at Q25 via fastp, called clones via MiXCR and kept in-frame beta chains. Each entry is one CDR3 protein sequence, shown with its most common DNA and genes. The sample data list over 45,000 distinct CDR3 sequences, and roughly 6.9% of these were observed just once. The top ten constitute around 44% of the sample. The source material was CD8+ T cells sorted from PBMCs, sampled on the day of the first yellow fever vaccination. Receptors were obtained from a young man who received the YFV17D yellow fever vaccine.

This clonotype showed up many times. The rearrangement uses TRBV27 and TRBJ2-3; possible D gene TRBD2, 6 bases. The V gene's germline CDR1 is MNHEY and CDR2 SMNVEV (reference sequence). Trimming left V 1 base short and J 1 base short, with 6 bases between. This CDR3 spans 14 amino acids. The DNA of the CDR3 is TGTGCCAGCAGTTTATGGGGGGGCACAGATACGCAGTATTTT. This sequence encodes CASSLWGGTDTQYF.

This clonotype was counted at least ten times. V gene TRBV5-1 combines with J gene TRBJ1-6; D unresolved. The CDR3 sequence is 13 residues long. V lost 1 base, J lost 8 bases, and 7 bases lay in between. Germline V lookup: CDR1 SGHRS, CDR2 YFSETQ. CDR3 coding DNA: TGCGCCAGCAGCTTGTTCTCTGATTCACCCCTCCACTTT. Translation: CASSLFSDSPLHF.

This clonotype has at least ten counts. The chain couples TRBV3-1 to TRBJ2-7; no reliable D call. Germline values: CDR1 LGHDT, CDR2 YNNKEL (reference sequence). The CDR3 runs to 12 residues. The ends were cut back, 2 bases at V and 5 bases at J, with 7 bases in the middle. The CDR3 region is CASSQRNHEQYF. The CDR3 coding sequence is TGTGCCAGCAGCCAACGAAACCACGAGCAGTACTTC.

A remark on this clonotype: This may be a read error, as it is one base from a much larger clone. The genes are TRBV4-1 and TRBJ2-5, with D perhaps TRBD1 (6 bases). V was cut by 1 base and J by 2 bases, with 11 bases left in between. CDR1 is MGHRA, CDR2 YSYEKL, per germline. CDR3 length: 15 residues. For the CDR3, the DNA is TGCGCCAGCAGCCAAGGTCGACAGGAACAAGAGACCCAGTACTTC. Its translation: CASSQGRQEQETQYF.

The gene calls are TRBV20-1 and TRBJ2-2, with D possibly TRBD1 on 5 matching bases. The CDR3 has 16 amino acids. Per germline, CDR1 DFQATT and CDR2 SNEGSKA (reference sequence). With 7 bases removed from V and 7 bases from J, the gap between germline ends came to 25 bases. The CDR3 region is CSVLRRTRVEGGELFF. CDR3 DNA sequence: TGCAGTGTACTTCGACGGACCAGGGTAGAAGGCGGGGAGCTGTTTTTT.

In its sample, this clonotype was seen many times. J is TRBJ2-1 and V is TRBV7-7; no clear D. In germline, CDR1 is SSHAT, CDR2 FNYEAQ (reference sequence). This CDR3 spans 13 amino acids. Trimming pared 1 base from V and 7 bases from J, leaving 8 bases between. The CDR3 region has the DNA TGTGCCAGCAGCTTAGGCGATCCGAATGAGCAGTTCTTC. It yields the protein CASSLGDPNEQFF.

The CDR3 loop reads CSASEPWAVSGNTIYF. CDR3 nucleotide sequence: TGCAGTGCTAGCGAGCCTTGGGCCGTCTCTGGAAACACCATATATTTT. The gene calls are TRBV20-1 and TRBJ1-3; no definite D call. This CDR3 has 16 residues. The germline V gene encodes CDR1 DFQATT and CDR2 SNEGSKA (reference sequence). V was cut by 3 bases and J by 0 bases, with 15 bases left in between.

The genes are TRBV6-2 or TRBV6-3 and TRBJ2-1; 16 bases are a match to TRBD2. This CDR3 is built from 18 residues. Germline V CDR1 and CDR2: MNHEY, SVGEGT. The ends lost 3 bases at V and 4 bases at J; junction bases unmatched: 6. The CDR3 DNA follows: TGTGCCAGCAGTTATCCCGGGACTAGCGGGGGGGAGTACAATGAGCAGTTCTTC. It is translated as CASSYPGTSGGEYNEQFF.

CDR3 in DNA: TGTGCCAGTAGGGATAGTCCTAACACCGGGGAGCTGTTTTTT. Residues: CASRDSPNTGELFF. The V call is TRBV6-1, the J call TRBJ2-2; D unresolved. V gave up 9 bases and J gave up 2 bases, with 13 bases separating them. CDR1 is MNHNS, CDR2 SASEGT, per germline. The CDR3 runs to 14 residues.

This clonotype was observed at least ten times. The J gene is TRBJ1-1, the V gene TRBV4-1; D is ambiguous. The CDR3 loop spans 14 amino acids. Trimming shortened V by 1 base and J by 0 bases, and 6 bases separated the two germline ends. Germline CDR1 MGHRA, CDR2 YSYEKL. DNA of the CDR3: TGCGCCAGCAGCCAAGGAAGTTTGAACACTGAAGCTTTCTTT. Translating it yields CASSQGSLNTEAFF.

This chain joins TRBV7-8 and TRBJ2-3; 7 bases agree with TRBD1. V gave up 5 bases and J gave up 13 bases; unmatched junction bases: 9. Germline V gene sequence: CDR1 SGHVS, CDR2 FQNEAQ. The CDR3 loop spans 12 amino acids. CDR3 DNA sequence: TGTGCCAGCAGCCCAGAACAGGGGCCCGAGTATTTT. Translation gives CASSPEQGPEYF.

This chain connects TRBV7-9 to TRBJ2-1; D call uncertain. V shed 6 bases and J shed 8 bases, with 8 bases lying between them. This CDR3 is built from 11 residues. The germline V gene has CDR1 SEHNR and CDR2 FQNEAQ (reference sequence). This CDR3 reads CASRGDDEQFF. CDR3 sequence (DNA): TGTGCCAGCAGGGGCGACGATGAGCAGTTCTTC.

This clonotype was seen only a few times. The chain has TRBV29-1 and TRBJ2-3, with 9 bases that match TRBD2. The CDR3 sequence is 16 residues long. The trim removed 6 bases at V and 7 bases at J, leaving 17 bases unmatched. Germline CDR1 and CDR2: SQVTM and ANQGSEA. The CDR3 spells CSVPEEVGRGGNTQYF. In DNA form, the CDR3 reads TGCAGCGTCCCAGAGGAAGTTGGGCGGGGGGGAAATACGCAGTATTTT.

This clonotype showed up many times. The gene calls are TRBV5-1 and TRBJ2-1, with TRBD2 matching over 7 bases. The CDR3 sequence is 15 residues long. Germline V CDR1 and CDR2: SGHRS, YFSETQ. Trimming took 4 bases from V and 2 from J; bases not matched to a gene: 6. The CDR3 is CASSPPGGTYNEQFF. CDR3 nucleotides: TGCGCCAGCAGCCCCCCGGGAGGTACCTACAATGAGCAGTTCTTC.

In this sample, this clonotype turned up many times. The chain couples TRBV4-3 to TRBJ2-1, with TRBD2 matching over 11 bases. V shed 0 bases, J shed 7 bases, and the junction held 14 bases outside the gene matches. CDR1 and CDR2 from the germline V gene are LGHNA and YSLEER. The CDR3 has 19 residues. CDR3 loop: CASSQDLMASGGRGNEQFF. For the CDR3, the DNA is TGCGCCAGCAGCCAAGATTTGATGGCTAGCGGGGGGCGGGGGAATGAGCAGTTCTTC.

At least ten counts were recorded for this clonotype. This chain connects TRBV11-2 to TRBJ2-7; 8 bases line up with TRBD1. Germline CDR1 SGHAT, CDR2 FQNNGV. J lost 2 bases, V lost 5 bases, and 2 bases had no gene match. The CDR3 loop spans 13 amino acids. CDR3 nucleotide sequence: TGTGCCAGCAGCCGGGACAGGACCTACGAGCAGTACGTC. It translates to CASSRDRTYEQYV.

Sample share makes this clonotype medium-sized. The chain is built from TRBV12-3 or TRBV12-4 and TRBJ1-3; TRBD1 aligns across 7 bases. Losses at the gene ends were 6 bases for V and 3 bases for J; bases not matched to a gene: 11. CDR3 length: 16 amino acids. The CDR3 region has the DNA TGTGCCAGCAGGGGATTTAGACAGGGTGGTGGAAACACCATATATTTT. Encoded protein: CASRGFRQGGGNTIYF.

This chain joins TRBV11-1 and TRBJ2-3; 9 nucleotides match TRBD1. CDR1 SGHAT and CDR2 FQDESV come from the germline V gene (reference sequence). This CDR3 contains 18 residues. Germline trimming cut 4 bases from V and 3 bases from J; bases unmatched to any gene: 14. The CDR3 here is CASSSGTPGTGWTDTQYF. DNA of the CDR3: TGTGCCAGCAGCTCGGGAACCCCTGGGACAGGGTGGACAGATACGCAGTATTTT.

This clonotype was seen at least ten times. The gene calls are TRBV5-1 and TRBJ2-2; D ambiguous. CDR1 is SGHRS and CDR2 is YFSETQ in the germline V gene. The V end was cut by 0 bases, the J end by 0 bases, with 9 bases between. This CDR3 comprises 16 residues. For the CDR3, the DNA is TGCGCCAGCAGCTTGGCCTGGAAGGCGAACACCGGGGAGCTGTTTTTT. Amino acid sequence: CASSLAWKANTGELFF. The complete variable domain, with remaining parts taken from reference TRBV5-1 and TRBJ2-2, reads KAGVTQTPRYLIKTRGQQVTLSCSPISGHRSVSWYQQTPGQGLQFLFEYFSETQRNKGNFPGRFSGRQFSNSRSEMNVSTLELGDSALYLCASSLAWKANTGELFFGEGSRLTVL.

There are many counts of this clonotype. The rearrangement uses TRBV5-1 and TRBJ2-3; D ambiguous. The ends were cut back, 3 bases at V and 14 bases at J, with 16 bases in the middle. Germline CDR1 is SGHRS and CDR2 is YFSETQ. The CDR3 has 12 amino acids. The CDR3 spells CASSSNKRWWYF. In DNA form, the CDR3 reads TGCGCCAGCAGCTCGAACAAGAGGTGGTGGTATTTT.

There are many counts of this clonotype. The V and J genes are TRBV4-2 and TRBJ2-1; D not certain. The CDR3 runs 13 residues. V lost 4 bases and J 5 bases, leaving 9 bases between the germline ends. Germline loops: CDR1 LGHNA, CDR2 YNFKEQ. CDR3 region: CASSPRLHNEQFF. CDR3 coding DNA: TGTGCCAGCAGCCCCCGACTGCACAATGAGCAGTTCTTC.

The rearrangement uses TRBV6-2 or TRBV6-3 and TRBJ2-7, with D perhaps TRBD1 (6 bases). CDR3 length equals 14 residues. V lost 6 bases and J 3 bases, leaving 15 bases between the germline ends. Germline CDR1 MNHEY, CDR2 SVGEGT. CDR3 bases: TGTGCCAGCAGAAGTGAGGGGGTATTCTACGAGCAGTACTTC. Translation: CASRSEGVFYEQYF.

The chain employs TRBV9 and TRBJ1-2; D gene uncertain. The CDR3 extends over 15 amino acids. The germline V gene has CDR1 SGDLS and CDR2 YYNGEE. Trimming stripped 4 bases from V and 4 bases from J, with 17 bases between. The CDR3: CASSPRLEGPYGYTF. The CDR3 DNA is TGTGCCAGCAGCCCCCGTCTAGAGGGTCCCTATGGCTACACCTTC.

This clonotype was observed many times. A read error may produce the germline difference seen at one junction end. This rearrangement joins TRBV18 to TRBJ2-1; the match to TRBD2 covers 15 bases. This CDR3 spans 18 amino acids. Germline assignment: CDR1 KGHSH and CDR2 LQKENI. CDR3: CASSSPGLAGGSYNEQFF. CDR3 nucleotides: TGTGCCAGCTCATCACCGGGACTAGCGGGGGGATCCTACAATGAGCAGTTCTTC.

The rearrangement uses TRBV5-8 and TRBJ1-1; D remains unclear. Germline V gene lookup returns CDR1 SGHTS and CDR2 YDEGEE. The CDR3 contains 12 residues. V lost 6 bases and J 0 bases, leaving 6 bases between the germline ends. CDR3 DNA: TGTGCCAGCACCCTACTGAACACTGAAGCTTTCTTT. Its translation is CASTLLNTEAFF.

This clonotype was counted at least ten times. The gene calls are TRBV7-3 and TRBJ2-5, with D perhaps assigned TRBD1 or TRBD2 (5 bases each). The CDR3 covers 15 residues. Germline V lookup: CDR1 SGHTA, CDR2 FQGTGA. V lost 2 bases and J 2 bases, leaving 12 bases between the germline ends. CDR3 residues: CASSLWPGTQETQYF. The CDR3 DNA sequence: TGTGCCAGCAGCTTATGGCCGGGGACGCAAGAGACCCAGTACTTC. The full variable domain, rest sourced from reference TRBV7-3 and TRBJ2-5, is GAGVSQTPSNKVTEKGKYVELRCDPISGHTALYWYRQSLGQGPEFLIYFQGTGAADDSGLPNDRFFAVRPEGSVSTLKIQRTERGDSAVYLCASSLWPGTQETQYFGPGTRLLVL.